This passage covers 19 T cell receptor beta chains from one sample sequenced in a study of blood T cell repertoires in COVID-19. Clones were sequenced by immunoSEQ multiplex PCR, and TCRdb holds only the in-frame ones, with some missing. Of fewer than 350,000 clones in the sample, about nine tenths are singletons; the top ten hold about 2.1%. Sequencing was done on a sample of PBMCs or T cells enriched from blood (not recorded which). These receptors came from a woman aged 40 to 49 with acute COVID-19.

The rearrangement links TRBV10-3 to TRBJ2-5; D perhaps matches TRBD1 (5 bases). The V end was cut by 10 bases, the J end by 4 bases, with 16 bases between. CDR1 is ENHRY, CDR2 SYGVKD, per germline. The CDR3 loop spans 13 amino acids. CDR3 sequence (DNA): TGTGCCACAGCCGACAGTGGCGCAGAGACCCAGTACTTC. Its translation: CATADSGAETQYF.

V usage is TRBV19 and J usage is TRBJ2-7; maybe TRBD1 (6 bases). This CDR3 is 15 amino acids long. Germline CDR1 reads LNHDA; CDR2 reads SQIVND (reference sequence). The V gene lost 3 bases and the J gene lost 4 bases, with 16 bases spanning the gap. The CDR3 sequence is CASSIAPQGPYEQYF. The CDR3 DNA follows: TGTGCCAGTAGTATCGCCCCCCAGGGGCCTTACGAGCAGTACTTC.

The J gene is TRBJ2-6, the V gene TRBV7-9; D may be TRBD2 (5 bases). Between the trimmed V and J ends, which lost 5 bases and 3 bases, there was a span of 11 bases. The CDR3 has 15 amino acids. The germline V gene encodes CDR1 SEHNR and CDR2 FQNEAQ (reference sequence). The CDR3 DNA reads as TGTGCCAGCAGCCCAAACGGGGTTGGGGCCAACGTCCTGACTTTC. Residues: CASSPNGVGANVLTF.

The rearrangement uses TRBV4-1 and TRBJ2-7; 9 bases align to TRBD2. The CDR3 has 16 amino acids. After removal of 4 bases from V and 4 bases from J, the junction contained 11 bases not matched to a gene. The germline CDR1 and CDR2 sequences are MGHRA and YSYEKL. CDR3 DNA: TGCGCCAGCAGCCCCCCAGGTGGGACTAGCCGTTACGAGCAGTACTTC. Translated, it gives CASSPPGGTSRYEQYF.

V gene TRBV19 combines with J gene TRBJ2-2; a weak D match, TRBD2 (6 bases). V was clipped by 2 bases and J by 5 bases, with 12 bases between them. The CDR3 is 15 amino acids. Germline CDR1 and CDR2: LNHDA and SQIVND (reference sequence). CDR3 amino acids: CASSISAGSTGELFF. As DNA, the CDR3 is TGTGCCAGTAGTATATCCGCGGGGTCTACCGGGGAGCTGTTTTTT.

With respect to this clone: Mismatch with germline at one junction end may stem from a read error. V and J are TRBV7-7 and TRBJ2-7; no reliable D call. The germline gives CDR1 SSHAT, CDR2 FNYEAQ (reference sequence). The CDR3 is made up of 15 amino acids. This CDR3 is CASSFVVWLSSEQYF. CDR3 DNA sequence: TGTGCTAGCAGCTTTGTGGTATGGCTCTCCTCCGAGCAGTACTTC.

The rearrangement joins TRBV27 to TRBJ1-2, with 12 nucleotides matching TRBD1. From germline, CDR1 is MNHEY and CDR2 SMNVEV (reference sequence). V trimming: 6 bases; J trimming: 3 bases; junction bases outside the gene matches: 8. CDR3 length: 16 amino acids. CDR3 nucleotide sequence: TGTGCCAGCAGGCCTACCGGGACAGGGGGCGACTATGGCTACACCTTC. Protein: CASRPTGTGGDYGYTF.

This sequence joins TRBV19 and TRBJ1-2, with D maybe TRBD1 (5 bases). The CDR3 is made up of 14 amino acids. CDR1 and CDR2 (germline): LNHDA, SQIVND (reference sequence). V gave up 3 bases and J gave up 4 bases, with 12 bases separating them. The chain's CDR3 is CASSMRQTAYGYTF. CDR3 coding DNA: TGTGCCAGTAGTATGAGACAGACAGCCTATGGCTACACCTTC.

V usage is TRBV5-8 and J usage is TRBJ1-5; maybe TRBD1 (6 bases). Trimming removed 5 bases from V and 5 bases from J, with 14 bases in between. This CDR3 has 14 residues. Germline assignment: CDR1 SGHTS and CDR2 YDEGEE. The CDR3 here is CASSPDSFDQPQHF. CDR3 nucleotides: TGTGCCAGCAGTCCGGACAGCTTTGATCAGCCCCAGCATTTT.

The chain recombines TRBV6-5 with TRBJ2-3, with 8 bases fitting TRBD2. CDR3 length equals 14 residues. Per germline, CDR1 MNHEY and CDR2 SVGAGI. With V trimmed by 6 bases and J by 2 bases, 4 bases remained unmatched. The CDR3 coding sequence is TGTGCCAGCAGGCGACTAGCGATCACAGATACGCAGTATTTT. It specifies CASRRLAITDTQYF.

This clone was recorded a few times. V gene TRBV4-3 combines with J gene TRBJ2-5; maybe TRBD2 (5 bases). The germline CDR1 and CDR2 sequences are LGHNA and YSLEER. The CDR3 runs 15 residues. The V end was cut by 0 bases, the J end by 4 bases, with 12 bases between. This chain's CDR3 is CASSQEAGTRETQYF. As DNA, the CDR3 is TGCGCCAGCAGCCAAGAGGCGGGCACCAGAGAGACCCAGTACTTC.

CDR3 region: CASSFTASGNTIYF. As DNA, the CDR3 is TGCGCCAGCAGCTTTACAGCCTCTGGAAACACCATATATTTT. The V and J genes are TRBV5-1 and TRBJ1-3; no clear D gene. The germline V gene has CDR1 SGHRS and CDR2 YFSETQ. The CDR3 has 14 amino acids. Trimming removed 2 bases at V and 0 bases at J, with 6 bases between.

This chain joins TRBV4-3 and TRBJ1-2; TRBD1 matches at 9 bases. The germline V gene has CDR1 LGHNA and CDR2 YSLEER. V trimming: 4 bases; J trimming: 5 bases; junction bases outside the gene matches: 11. The CDR3 is made up of 16 amino acids. This chain's CDR3 is CASSREQGAIRYGYTF. In DNA form, the CDR3 reads TGCGCCAGCAGCCGCGAACAGGGGGCGATTAGGTATGGCTACACCTTC.

The chain has TRBV9 and TRBJ1-1; D is perhaps TRBD1 (5 bases). CDR3 size: 14 residues. The germline gives CDR1 SGDLS, CDR2 YYNGEE. With 0 bases removed from V and 3 bases from J, the gap between germline ends came to 9 bases. As DNA, the CDR3 is TGTGCCAGCAGCGTAGAGTGGGGGGACACTGAAGCTTTCTTT. It translates to CASSVEWGDTEAFF. The complete variable domain, with remaining parts taken from reference TRBV9 and TRBJ1-1, reads DSGVTQTPKHLITATGQRVTLRCSPRSGDLSVYWYQQSLDQGLQFLIQYYNGEERAKGNILERFSAQQFPDLHSELNLSSLELGDSALYFCASSVEWGDTEAFFGQGTRLTVV.

V and J are TRBV6-5 and TRBJ1-2, with D uncertain. Germline-derived CDR1 and CDR2 are MNHEY and SVGAGI. There are 15 residues in the CDR3. V shed 1 base and J shed 5 bases, with 14 bases lying between them. The CDR3 spells CASSYFGVGGYGYTF. The DNA of the CDR3 is TGTGCCAGCAGTTACTTTGGGGTGGGCGGGTATGGCTACACCTTC.

The gene calls are TRBV4-1 and TRBJ1-6; 8 nucleotides match TRBD1. J was trimmed by 10 bases and V by 3 bases; bases with no gene match: 14. CDR1 MGHRA and CDR2 YSYEKL come from the germline V gene. This CDR3 contains 17 residues. The CDR3: CASSQGRQGALVSPLHF. In DNA form, the CDR3 reads TGCGCCAGCAGCCAGGGGAGGCAGGGGGCGCTTGTATCACCCCTCCACTTT.

The chain couples TRBV7-9 to TRBJ2-3; 8 bases are a match to TRBD2. The CDR3 is made up of 14 amino acids. The V gene's germline CDR1 is SEHNR and CDR2 FQNEAQ (reference sequence). The V and J ends lost 5 bases and 4 bases, in that order; junction bases with no gene match: 5. The CDR3 loop reads CASSPSGSADTQYF. In DNA, the CDR3 is TGTGCCAGCAGCCCCAGCGGGAGCGCAGATACGCAGTATTTT.

The chain uses TRBV19 and TRBJ2-3, with 7 bases identical to TRBD2. The CDR3 loop spans 16 amino acids. The germline V gene has CDR1 LNHDA and CDR2 SQIVND (reference sequence). With V trimmed by 3 bases and J by 0 bases, 6 bases remained unmatched. The CDR3, as DNA: TGTGCCAGTAGTATGCGGGGAGGGAGAAGCACAGATACGCAGTATTTT. It translates to CASSMRGGRSTDTQYF.

This clone was seen once. This sequence joins TRBV5-1 and TRBJ2-1; 12 nucleotides agree with TRBD1. With 1 base clipped from V and 6 bases from J, the junction kept 5 bases outside the gene matches. Germline V gene sequence: CDR1 SGHRS, CDR2 YFSETQ. This CDR3 has 16 amino acids. CDR3 DNA sequence: TGCGCCAGCAGCTTGTTGGGACAGGGGGCGGTCAATGAGCAGTTCTTC. Amino acids: CASSLLGQGAVNEQFF.